The 27 T cell receptor beta chains reported below all come from one sample, sequenced in a study of blood T cell repertoires in COVID-19. The protocol was immunoSEQ multiplex PCR, while the TCRdb copy is restricted to in-frame clones and leaves out a portion. In the table there are 310,000 or so clones, roughly nine tenths of which are singletons. Sequences were obtained from PBMCs or T cells enriched from blood (not recorded which). All receptors come from a woman aged 30 to 39 who had recovered from COVID-19.

CDR3 in DNA: TGTGCCAGCAGACCGTGGGCCCAGAACACTGAAGCTTTCTTT. Its protein is CASRPWAQNTEAFF. V and J are TRBV6-4 and TRBJ1-1; D unclear. CDR1 is MRHNA, CDR2 SNTAGT, per germline. Trimming removed 6 bases from V and 1 base from J, with 12 bases in between. CDR3 length: 14 residues.

The chain's CDR3 is CASSPPMFSRGIANYGYTF. CDR3 DNA: TGTGCCAGCAGCCCCCCCATGTTTTCCCGGGGTATCGCTAACTATGGCTACACCTTC. The genes are TRBV3-1 (or the pseudogene TRBV3-2) and TRBJ1-2; D unclear. The CDR3 covers 19 residues. V lost 4 bases, J lost 0 bases, and 24 bases lay in between. In germline, CDR1 is LGHDT, CDR2 YNNKEL (reference sequence).

To note about this clone: One junction end disagrees with the germline gene, perhaps due to a read error. This chain links TRBV2 with TRBJ2-1, with TRBD2 matching over 12 bases. Germline CDR1 SNHLY, CDR2 FYNNEI. The CDR3 totals 18 residues. The CDR3 sequence is CASTEPPLAGGQVDEQFF. As DNA, the CDR3 is TGTGCCAGCACTGAACCGCCCCTAGCGGGGGGGCAGGTAGATGAGCAGTTCTTC.

The chain couples TRBV4-1 to TRBJ1-1; D is uncertain. The CDR3 spans 15 residues. Germline V gives CDR1 MGHRA, CDR2 YSYEKL. V lost 1 base to trimming and J lost 4 bases, with 13 bases between them. The CDR3 DNA follows: TGCGCCAGCAGCCAAGGGGAGGGCTGGGTCACTGAAGCTTTCTTT. Its protein product is CASSQGEGWVTEAFF.

This clone occurred a few times. The chain joins TRBV29-1 to TRBJ1-1; a possible D gene is TRBD1 (6 bases). The CDR3 is made up of 12 amino acids. The V gene lost 7 bases and the J gene lost 1 base, with 10 bases spanning the gap. Germline lookup yields CDR1 SQVTM and CDR2 ANQGSEA. The CDR3 is CSARDKNTEAFF. DNA for the CDR3: TGCAGCGCCCGGGACAAGAACACTGAAGCTTTCTTT.

The genes are TRBV3-1 (or the pseudogene TRBV3-2) and TRBJ2-2; weak D call: TRBD1 (6 bases). CDR3 length: 18 residues. Trimming took off 1 base at V and 1 base at J, with 16 bases between the two ends. The germline CDR1 and CDR2 sequences are LGHDT and YNNKEL (reference sequence). The CDR3 spells CASSQGAGVDWNTGELFF. The CDR3 DNA is TGTGCCAGCAGCCAAGGGGCAGGGGTCGATTGGAACACCGGGGAGCTGTTTTTT.

This chain uses TRBV10-3 with TRBJ2-7; D gene ambiguous. The V end was cut by 7 bases, the J end by 0 bases, with 13 bases between. Germline assignment: CDR1 ENHRY and CDR2 SYGVKD. The length of the CDR3 is 14 residues. The CDR3 DNA reads as TGTGCCATCACCCACGACATGGGCTCCTACGAGCAGTACTTC. Amino acids: CAITHDMGSYEQYF.

The chain joins TRBV30 to TRBJ2-1; D may be TRBD2 (6 bases). V lost 8 bases, J lost 7 bases, and 24 bases lay in between. The CDR3 loop spans 15 amino acids. Germline CDR1 is GTSNPN and CDR2 is SVGIG (reference sequence). CDR3 in amino acids: CARSRFVGGKNEQFF. The DNA for the CDR3 is TGTGCCCGTAGTCGGTTCGTCGGGGGAAAAAATGAGCAGTTCTTC.

The table lists this clone with a count of one. The genes are TRBV2 and TRBJ1-5, with no clear D. Germline CDR1 is SNHLY and CDR2 is FYNNEI. Trimming pared 8 bases from V and 0 bases from J, leaving 17 bases between. The CDR3 runs 16 residues. CDR3 sequence (DNA): TGTGCCAGCCTCCGGGAGGGCACCCTTAGCAATCAGCCCCAGCATTTT. Encoded protein: CASLREGTLSNQPQHF. Based on the CDR3 plus reference TRBV2 and TRBJ1-5, the full variable domain is EPEVTQTPSHQVTQMGQEVILRCVPISNHLYFYWYRQILGQKVEFLVSFYNNEISEKSEIFDDQFSVERPDGSNFTLKIRSTKLEDSAMYFCASLREGTLSNQPQHFGDGTRLSIL.

In nucleotides, the CDR3 is TGCGCCAGCAGCCAGGATGGACATTTGACGGGAGGGCCCCAGCATTTT. Amino acid sequence: CASSQDGHLTGGPQHF. The V gene is TRBV5-1, the J gene TRBJ1-5, with D possibly being TRBD1 (5 bases). Germline lookup yields CDR1 SGHRS and CDR2 YFSETQ. The CDR3 length is 16 residues. V was trimmed by 4 bases and J by 9 bases, leaving 23 bases between them.

J is TRBJ2-5 and V is TRBV24-1, with TRBD1 matching 8 bases. V lost 3 bases and J lost 3; bases outside the gene matches: 5. There are 15 residues in the CDR3. Germline values: CDR1 KGHDR, CDR2 SFDVKD. CDR3 in amino acids: CATSDPGTGKETQYF. CDR3 DNA sequence: TGTGCCACCAGTGATCCCGGGACAGGTAAAGAGACCCAGTACTTC.

The rearrangement links TRBV10-3 to TRBJ1-2; D uncertain. Trimming shortened V by 11 bases and J by 3 bases, and 13 bases separated the two germline ends. The CDR3 spans 12 residues. The germline V gene has CDR1 ENHRY and CDR2 SYGVKD. The CDR3: CASRRRDYGYTF. CDR3 bases: TGTGCCTCCCGGAGGAGGGACTATGGCTACACCTTC.

This sequence joins TRBV12-3 or TRBV12-4 and TRBJ1-1; 8 bases are shared with TRBD1. V dropped 4 bases and J dropped 4; count of bases not matched to a gene: 2. This CDR3 has 13 amino acids. DNA of the CDR3: TGTGCCAGCAGTTCAGGGGGCTTCACTGAAGCTTTCTTT. Translating it yields CASSSGGFTEAFF.

This chain joins TRBV19 and TRBJ2-7; the match to TRBD2 covers 10 bases. Unmatched junction bases numbered 7, after V lost 6 bases and J lost 2 bases. Germline CDR1 LNHDA, CDR2 SQIVND (reference sequence). The CDR3 length is 15 residues. The CDR3 is CASRPKGLATYEQYF. In DNA form, the CDR3 reads TGTGCCAGTAGGCCCAAGGGACTAGCGACCTACGAGCAGTACTTC. The variable domain in full, completed from reference TRBV19 and TRBJ2-7, reads DGGITQSPKYLFRKEGQNVTLSCEQNLNHDAMYWYRQDPGQGLRLIYYSQIVNDFQKGDIAEGYSVSREKKESFPLTVTSAQKNPTAFYLCASRPKGLATYEQYFGPGTRLTVT.

J is TRBJ2-3 and V is TRBV27; 9 nucleotides line up with TRBD2. V lost 5 bases, J lost 3 bases, and 12 bases stayed unmatched. The CDR3 length is 17 residues. Germline assignment: CDR1 MNHEY and CDR2 SMNVEV (reference sequence). CDR3 in DNA: TGTGCCAGCAGTCCCGAAGCGGGGGGCCGACCAACAGATACGCAGTATTTT. Its protein product is CASSPEAGGRPTDTQYF.

The V call is TRBV19, the J call TRBJ1-2; D possibly corresponds to TRBD1 (6 bases). V was cut by 3 bases and J by 7 bases, with 12 bases left in between. The germline gives CDR1 LNHDA, CDR2 SQIVND (reference sequence). The CDR3 runs 13 residues. CDR3 region: CASSILDSGGYTF. CDR3 DNA: TGTGCCAGTAGTATCCTGGACAGCGGTGGCTACACCTTC.

In this sample, this clone turned up once. V is TRBV7-6 and J is TRBJ2-1; D is unclear. This CDR3 has 18 residues. Between the trimmed V and J ends, which lost 1 base and 4 bases, there was a span of 20 bases. Looked up from germline, CDR1 is SGHVS and CDR2 is FNYEAQ. CDR3 residues: CASSLGSVTPISYNEQFF. The CDR3 DNA reads as TGTGCCAGCAGCTTAGGCAGTGTCACCCCCATCTCATACAATGAGCAGTTCTTC.

Turning to this clone: The sample holds other DNA sequences that translate to the same CDR3. J is TRBJ2-1 and V is TRBV10-3, with 9 bases that match TRBD2. The CDR3 contains 15 residues. Germline lookup yields CDR1 ENHRY and CDR2 SYGVKD. V was pared by 3 bases and J by 4 bases, with 4 bases of the junction left unmatched. Here the CDR3 reads CAISEVAGVYNEQFF. Written as DNA, the CDR3 is TGTGCCATCAGTGAAGTAGCGGGGGTTTACAATGAGCAGTTCTTC.

This clone was counted once. The V gene is TRBV27, the J gene TRBJ2-3; D call uncertain. From germline, CDR1 is MNHEY and CDR2 SMNVEV (reference sequence). The CDR3 is made up of 16 amino acids. Trimming cost V 1 base and J 4 bases, with 15 bases left between them. The CDR3 region has the DNA TGTGCCAGCAGTTTATGGAGTGGCGTAGGCTCAGATACGCAGTATTTT. It specifies CASSLWSGVGSDTQYF.

V and J are TRBV3-1 (or the pseudogene TRBV3-2) and TRBJ1-1; weak D call: TRBD1 (5 bases). CDR1 and CDR2 from the germline V gene are LGHDT and YNNKEL (reference sequence). V was clipped by 4 bases and J by 0 bases, with 6 bases between them. There are 13 residues in the CDR3. The CDR3 DNA is TGTGCCAGCAGCCCGACAGTGAACACTGAAGCTTTCTTT. This gives the protein CASSPTVNTEAFF.

V gene TRBV5-5 combines with J gene TRBJ1-1, with unresolved D. Germline CDR1 is SGHKS and CDR2 is YYEKEE (reference sequence). Trimming removed 2 bases at V and 0 bases at J, with 8 bases between. This CDR3 comprises 14 residues. Here the CDR3 DNA reads TGTGCCAGCAGCTTATATTACATGAACACTGAAGCTTTCTTT. Translated: CASSLYYMNTEAFF.

The chain joins TRBV15 to TRBJ1-2; D gene ambiguous. The CDR3 spans 12 residues. Germline V lookup: CDR1 LNHNV, CDR2 YYDKDF (reference sequence). V shed 6 bases and J shed 0 bases, with 5 bases lying between them. The CDR3 reads CATRGANYGYTF. CDR3 sequence (DNA): TGTGCCACCAGGGGCGCTAACTATGGCTACACCTTC.

This clone was seen only once. The J gene is TRBJ1-1, the V gene TRBV12-3 or TRBV12-4, with D unresolved. Trimming removed 1 base from V and 6 bases from J, with 9 bases in between. The CDR3 is made up of 13 amino acids. CDR3 loop: CASSLVAGPEAFF. The CDR3, as DNA: TGTGCCAGCAGTTTAGTGGCAGGTCCTGAAGCTTTCTTT.

The chain combines TRBV6-5 with TRBJ1-2, with no clear D. Trimming took 10 bases from V and 1 from J, leaving 4 bases between them. CDR3 length equals 10 residues. Germline-derived CDR1 and CDR2 are MNHEY and SVGAGI. The CDR3 nucleotides are TGTGCCACTCTTAACTATGGCTACACCTTC. This encodes CATLNYGYTF.

This chain links TRBV9 with TRBJ2-1, with a possible D match to TRBD2 (8 bases). V shed 3 bases and J shed 0 bases, with 16 bases lying between them. In germline, CDR1 is SGDLS, CDR2 YYNGEE. The CDR3 loop spans 17 amino acids. CDR3 residues: CASSAGGGPSSYNEQFF. The CDR3 DNA reads TGTGCCAGCAGCGCGGGAGGGGGCCCCAGCTCCTACAATGAGCAGTTCTTC.

The genes are TRBV5-4 and TRBJ2-3; a possible D gene is TRBD2 (6 bases). The germline V gene has CDR1 SGHNT and CDR2 YYREEE (reference sequence). The CDR3 is made up of 16 amino acids. Trimming stripped 5 bases from V and 0 bases from J, with 16 bases between. CDR3 nucleotides: TGTGCCAGCAGTCCCGCTGGGGGGTACAGCACAGATACGCAGTATTTT. It codes for CASSPAGGYSTDTQYF.

The rearrangement uses TRBV19 and TRBJ1-5, with 8 positions matching TRBD1. Germline V CDR1 and CDR2: LNHDA, SQIVND (reference sequence). CDR3 size: 17 residues. With 5 bases clipped from V and 1 base from J, the junction kept 10 bases outside the gene matches. This CDR3 is CASSGGQGAGSNQPQHF. CDR3 sequence (DNA): TGTGCCAGTAGTGGAGGACAGGGAGCGGGGAGCAATCAGCCCCAGCATTTT.